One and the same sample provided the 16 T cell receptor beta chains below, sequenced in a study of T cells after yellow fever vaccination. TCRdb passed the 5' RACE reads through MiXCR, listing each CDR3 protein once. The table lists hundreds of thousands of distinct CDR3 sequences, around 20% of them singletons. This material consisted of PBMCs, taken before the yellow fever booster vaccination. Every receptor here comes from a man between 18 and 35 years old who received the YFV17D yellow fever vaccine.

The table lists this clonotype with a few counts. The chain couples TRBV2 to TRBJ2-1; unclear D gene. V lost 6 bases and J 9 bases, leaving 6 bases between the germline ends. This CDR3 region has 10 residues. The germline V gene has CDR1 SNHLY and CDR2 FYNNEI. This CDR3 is CASSVREQFF. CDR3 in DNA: TGTGCCAGCAGCGTTCGTGAGCAGTTCTTC.

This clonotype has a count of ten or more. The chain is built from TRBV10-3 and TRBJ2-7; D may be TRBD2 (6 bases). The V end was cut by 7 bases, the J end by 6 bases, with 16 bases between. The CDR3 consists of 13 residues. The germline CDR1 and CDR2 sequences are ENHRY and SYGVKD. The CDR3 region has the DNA TGTGCCATCAACCGACTAGGAATGTTCGAGCAGTACGTC. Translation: CAINRLGMFEQYV.

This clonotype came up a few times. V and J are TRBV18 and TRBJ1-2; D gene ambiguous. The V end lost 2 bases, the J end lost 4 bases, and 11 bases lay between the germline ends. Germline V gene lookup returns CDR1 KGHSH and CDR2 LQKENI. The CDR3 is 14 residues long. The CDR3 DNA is TGTGCCAGCTCACCAGGGGATCCCCTCTATGGCTACACCTTC. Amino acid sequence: CASSPGDPLYGYTF.

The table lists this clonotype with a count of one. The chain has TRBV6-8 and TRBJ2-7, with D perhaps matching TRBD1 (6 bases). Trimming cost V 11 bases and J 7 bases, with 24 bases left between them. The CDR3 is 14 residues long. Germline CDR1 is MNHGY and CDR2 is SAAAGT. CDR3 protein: CAPKSPRGWKEQYF. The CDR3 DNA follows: TGTGCCCCGAAATCCCCCAGGGGATGGAAAGAGCAGTACTTC.

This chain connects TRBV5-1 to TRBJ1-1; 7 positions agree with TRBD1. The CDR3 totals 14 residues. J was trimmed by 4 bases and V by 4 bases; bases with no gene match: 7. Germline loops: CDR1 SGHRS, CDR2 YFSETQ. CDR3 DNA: TGCGCCAGCAGCGCTCAGGGGGGGGTCACTGAAGCTTTCTTT. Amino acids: CASSAQGGVTEAFF.

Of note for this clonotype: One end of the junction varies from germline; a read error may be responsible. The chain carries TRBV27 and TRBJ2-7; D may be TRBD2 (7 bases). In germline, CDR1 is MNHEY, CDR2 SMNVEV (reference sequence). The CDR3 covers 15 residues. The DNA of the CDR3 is TGTGCCAGCAGTTTATCCGGGGGGCAGCTCTACGAGAAGTACTTC. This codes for CASSLSGGQLYEKYF.

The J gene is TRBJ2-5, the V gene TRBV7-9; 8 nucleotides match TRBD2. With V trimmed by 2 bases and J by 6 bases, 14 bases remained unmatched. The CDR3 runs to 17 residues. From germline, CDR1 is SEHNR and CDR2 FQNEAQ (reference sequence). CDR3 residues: CASSLSLSGGYKKTQYF. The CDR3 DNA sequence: TGTGCCAGCAGCTTATCATTGAGCGGGGGATACAAGAAGACCCAGTACTTC.

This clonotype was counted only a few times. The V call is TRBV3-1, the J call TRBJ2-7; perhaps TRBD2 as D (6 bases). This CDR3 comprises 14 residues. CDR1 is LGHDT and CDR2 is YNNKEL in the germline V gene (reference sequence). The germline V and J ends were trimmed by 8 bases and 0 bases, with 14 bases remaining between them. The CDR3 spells CASANGGVSYEQYF. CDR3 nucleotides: TGTGCCAGCGCAAACGGCGGGGTCTCCTACGAGCAGTACTTC.

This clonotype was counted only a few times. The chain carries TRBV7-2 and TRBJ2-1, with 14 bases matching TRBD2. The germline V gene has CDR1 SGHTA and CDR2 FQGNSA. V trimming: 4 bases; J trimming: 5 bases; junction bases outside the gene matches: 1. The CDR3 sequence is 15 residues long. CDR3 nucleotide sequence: TGTGCCAGCAGCTGGGGACTAGCGGGGGACAATGAGCAGTTCTTC. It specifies CASSWGLAGDNEQFF.

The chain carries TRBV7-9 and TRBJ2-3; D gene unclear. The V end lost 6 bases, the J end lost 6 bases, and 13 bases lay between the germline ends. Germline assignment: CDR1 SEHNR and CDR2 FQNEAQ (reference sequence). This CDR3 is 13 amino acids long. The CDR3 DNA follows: TGTGCCAGCAGTCCTACGTCCCAGGATACGCAGTATTTT. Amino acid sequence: CASSPTSQDTQYF.

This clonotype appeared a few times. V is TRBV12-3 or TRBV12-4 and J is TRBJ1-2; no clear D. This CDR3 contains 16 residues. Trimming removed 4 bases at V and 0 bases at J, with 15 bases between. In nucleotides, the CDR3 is TGTGCCAGCAGTTCTCCCCGACTGTTAGCTAACTATGGCTACACCTTC. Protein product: CASSSPRLLANYGYTF.

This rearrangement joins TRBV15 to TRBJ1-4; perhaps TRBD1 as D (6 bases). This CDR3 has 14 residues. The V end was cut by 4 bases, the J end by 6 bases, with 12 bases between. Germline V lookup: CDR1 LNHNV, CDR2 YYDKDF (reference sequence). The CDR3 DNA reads TGTGCCACCAGCAACCAGGGGATAGATGAAAAACTGTTTTTT. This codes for CATSNQGIDEKLFF.

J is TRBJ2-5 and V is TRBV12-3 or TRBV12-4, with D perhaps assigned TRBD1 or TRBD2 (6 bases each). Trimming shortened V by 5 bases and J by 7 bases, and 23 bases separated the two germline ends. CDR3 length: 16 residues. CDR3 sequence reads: CASSPRGLEGSGTQYF. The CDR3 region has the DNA TGTGCCAGCAGTCCAAGGGGGTTGGAGGGTTCGGGGACCCAGTACTTC.

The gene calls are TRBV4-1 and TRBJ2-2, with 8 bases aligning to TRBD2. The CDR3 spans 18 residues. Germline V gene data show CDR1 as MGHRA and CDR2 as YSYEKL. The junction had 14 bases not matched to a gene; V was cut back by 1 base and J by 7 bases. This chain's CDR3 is CASSQAWGSGVVGGELFF. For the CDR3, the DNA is TGCGCCAGCAGCCAAGCTTGGGGTAGCGGGGTCGTGGGCGGGGAGCTGTTTTTT.

The CDR3 region is CASSSTLARSTDTQYF. In DNA, the CDR3 is TGTGCCAGCAGCTCAACCCTAGCGAGGAGCACAGATACGCAGTATTTT. The chain employs TRBV13 and TRBJ2-3; perhaps TRBD2 as D (6 bases). CDR1 and CDR2 (germline): PRHDT, FYEKMQ (reference sequence). V was cut by 4 bases and J by 0 bases, with 14 bases left in between. The CDR3 totals 16 residues.

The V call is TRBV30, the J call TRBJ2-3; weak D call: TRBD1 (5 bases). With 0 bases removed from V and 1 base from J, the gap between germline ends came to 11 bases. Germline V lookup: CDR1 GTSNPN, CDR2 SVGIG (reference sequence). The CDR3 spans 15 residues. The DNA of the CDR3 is TGTGCCTGGAGTGTTGGTGGGGCCCGCACAGATACGCAGTATTTT. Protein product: CAWSVGGARTDTQYF.